This TCR beta chain originates from a study of PD-1 blockade in classical Hodgkin lymphoma. Findings of the study overall: When set against healthy donors, newly diagnosed patients were reported to show lower baseline TCR diversity. Unlike CD8+ TCR diversity, which did not rise significantly by C4D1, CD4+ TCR diversity did.

Time point of the sample: cycle 4 day 1 (C4D1), after five to seven weeks of nivolumab. After autologous stem cell transplantation all patients relapsed, and prior brentuximab vedotin exposure differed between cohorts. Complete response, partial response or progressive disease constituted the best response categories observed. TCRdb keeps only in-frame clones here, not all; method: immunoSEQ multiplex PCR. The sample includes over 80,000 clones, about 77% of them seen just once. Remarks on this clone: The antigen is undetermined.

The specimen comprised peripheral blood mononuclear cells (PBMCs), sampled before the fourth cycle of nivolumab. The clonotype comes from a human donor with classical Hodgkin lymphoma.

CDR3 bases: TGCGCCAGCAGCCAAGAAACAGGCTCGATTCCTAGTAACTATGGCTACACCTTC. This encodes CASSQETGSIPSNYGYTF. V gene TRBV4-3 combines with J gene TRBJ1-2; D perhaps matches TRBD1 (5 bases). Germline loops: CDR1 LGHNA, CDR2 YSLEER. This CDR3 is built from 18 residues. The germline V and J ends were trimmed by 0 bases and 1 base, with 18 bases remaining between them.